This T cell receptor beta chain appears in the sequencing data of a study of blood T cell repertoires in COVID-19. Sequenced by immunoSEQ multiplex PCR; TCRdb stores in-frame clones only, minus some. This table holds under 250,000 clones, roughly 90% found once. The germline CDR1 and CDR2 sequences are MNHEY and SMNVEV (reference sequence). Trimming took 2 bases from V and 2 from J, leaving 9 bases between them. The CDR3 loop spans 14 amino acids. The receptor comes from a woman in her 30s with acute COVID-19. Sequencing was carried out using PBMCs or T cells enriched from blood (not recorded which). The V gene is TRBV27, the J gene TRBJ1-1; D is unresolved. The CDR3 sequence: CASSLTWQNTEAFF. CDR3 nucleotide sequence: TGTGCCAGCAGTTTAACCTGGCAAAACACTGAAGCTTTCTTT.